Sequencing of this TCR beta chain was carried out in a study of T cells in Graves' hyperthyroidism and ophthalmopathy. About the study: Blood was drawn when the patient was first diagnosed and still untreated. Study-wide results and limits: The model made its ophthalmopathy prediction, and onset followed a median roughly six months later.

The CDR3 regions of TCR beta were amplified from RNA transcripts. The HTBI primer set drove a first-round RT-PCR of the TCR CDR3. TCRdb itself ran the multiplex PCR reads through MiXCR, one entry per CDR3 protein. This sample yields a few hundred thousand distinct CDR3 sequences, of which around 13% are seen a single time; 34% belongs to the top ten. The ends lost 4 bases at V and 7 bases at J; junction bases unmatched: 10. The germline V gene encodes CDR1 LGHDT and CDR2 YNNKEL (reference sequence). There are 15 residues in the CDR3. Details on this clonotype: As yet, its antigen is unknown.

The sample consisted of blood. The clonotype was recovered from a woman between 35 and 50 years old with Graves' ophthalmopathy. This chain uses TRBV3-1 with TRBJ2-5; 9 bases are shared with TRBD1. The CDR3 loop reads CASSLGQGPPGTQYF. CDR3 in DNA: TGTGCCAGCAGCCTCGGACAGGGGCCGCCCGGGACCCAGTACTTC.